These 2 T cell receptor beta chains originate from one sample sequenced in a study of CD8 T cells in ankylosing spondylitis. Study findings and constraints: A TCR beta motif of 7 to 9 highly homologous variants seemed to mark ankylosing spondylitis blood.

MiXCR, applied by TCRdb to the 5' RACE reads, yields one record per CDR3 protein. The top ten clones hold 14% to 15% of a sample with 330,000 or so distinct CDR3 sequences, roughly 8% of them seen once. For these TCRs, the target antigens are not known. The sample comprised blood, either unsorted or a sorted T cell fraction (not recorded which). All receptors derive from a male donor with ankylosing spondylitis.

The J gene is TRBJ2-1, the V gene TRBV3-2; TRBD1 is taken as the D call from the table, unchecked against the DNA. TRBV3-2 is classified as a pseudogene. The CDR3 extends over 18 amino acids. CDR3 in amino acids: CASSPTSLPGPHWGEQFF. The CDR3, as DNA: TGTGCCAGCAGCCCCACCTCCTTACCCGGGCCCCACTGGGGTGAGCAGTTCTTC.

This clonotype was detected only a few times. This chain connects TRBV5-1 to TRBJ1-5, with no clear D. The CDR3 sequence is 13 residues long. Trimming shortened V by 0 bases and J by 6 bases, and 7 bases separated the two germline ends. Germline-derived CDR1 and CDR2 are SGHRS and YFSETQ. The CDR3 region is CASSLGLTQPQHF. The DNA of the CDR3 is TGCGCCAGCAGCTTGGGATTAACTCAGCCCCAGCATTTT. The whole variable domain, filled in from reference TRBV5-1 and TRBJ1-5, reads KAGVTQTPRYLIKTRGQQVTLSCSPISGHRSVSWYQQTPGQGLQFLFEYFSETQRNKGNFPGRFSGRQFSNSRSEMNVSTLELGDSALYLCASSLGLTQPQHFGDGTRLSIL.